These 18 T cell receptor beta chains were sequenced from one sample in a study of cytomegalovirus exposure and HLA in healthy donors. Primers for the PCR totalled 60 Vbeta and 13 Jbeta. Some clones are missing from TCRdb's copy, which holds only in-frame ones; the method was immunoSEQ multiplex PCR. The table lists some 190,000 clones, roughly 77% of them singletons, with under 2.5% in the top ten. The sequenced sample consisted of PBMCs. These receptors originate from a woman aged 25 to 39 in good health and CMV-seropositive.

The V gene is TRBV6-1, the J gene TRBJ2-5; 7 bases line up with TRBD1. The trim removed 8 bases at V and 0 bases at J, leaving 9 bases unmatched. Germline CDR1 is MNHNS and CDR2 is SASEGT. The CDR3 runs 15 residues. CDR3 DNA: TGTGCCAGCCGCCTGGACAGGAGAGACCAAGAGACCCAGTACTTC. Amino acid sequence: CASRLDRRDQETQYF.

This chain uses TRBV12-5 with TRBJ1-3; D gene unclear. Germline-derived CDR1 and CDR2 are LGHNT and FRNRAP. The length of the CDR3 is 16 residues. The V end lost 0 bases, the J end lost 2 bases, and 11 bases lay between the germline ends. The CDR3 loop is CASGLVSGPAGNTIYF. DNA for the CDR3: TGTGCTAGTGGTTTGGTATCGGGTCCCGCTGGAAACACCATATATTTT.

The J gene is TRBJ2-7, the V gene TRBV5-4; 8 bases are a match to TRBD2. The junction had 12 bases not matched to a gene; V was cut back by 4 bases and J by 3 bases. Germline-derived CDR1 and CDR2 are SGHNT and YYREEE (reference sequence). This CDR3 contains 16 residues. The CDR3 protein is CASSPSSGSQLYEQYF. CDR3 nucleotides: TGTGCCAGCAGCCCATCTAGCGGGTCTCAGCTCTACGAGCAGTACTTC.

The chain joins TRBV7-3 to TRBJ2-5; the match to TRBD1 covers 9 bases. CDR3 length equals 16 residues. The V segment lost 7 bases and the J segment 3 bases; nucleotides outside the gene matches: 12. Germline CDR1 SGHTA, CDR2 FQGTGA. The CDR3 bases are TGTGCCAGCACATACAGGGGGCAATCAACCGAAGAGACCCAGTACTTC. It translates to CASTYRGQSTEETQYF.

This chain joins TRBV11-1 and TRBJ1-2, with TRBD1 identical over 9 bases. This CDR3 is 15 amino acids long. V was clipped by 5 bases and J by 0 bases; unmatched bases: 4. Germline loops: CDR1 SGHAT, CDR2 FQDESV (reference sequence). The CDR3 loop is CASSPYRGPNYGYTF. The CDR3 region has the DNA TGTGCCAGCAGCCCATACAGGGGGCCTAACTATGGCTACACCTTC.

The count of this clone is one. The CDR3 coding sequence is TGCGCCAGCAGTCAAGCACTAGCGGGGCGGGCTTACGAGCAGTACTTC. Encoded protein: CASSQALAGRAYEQYF. The chain has TRBV23-1 and TRBJ2-7, with 10 nucleotides matching TRBD2. TRBV23-1 is identified as an open reading frame with a role that is uncertain. V dropped 2 bases and J dropped 4; count of bases not matched to a gene: 8. The CDR3 has 16 amino acids.

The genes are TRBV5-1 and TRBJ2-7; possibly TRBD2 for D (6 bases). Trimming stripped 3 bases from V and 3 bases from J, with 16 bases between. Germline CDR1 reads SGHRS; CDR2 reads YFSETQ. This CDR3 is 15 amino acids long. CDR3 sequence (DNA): TGCGCCAGCAGCTGGGAGGACGGGGTCCTCTACGAGCAGTACTTC. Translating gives CASSWEDGVLYEQYF.

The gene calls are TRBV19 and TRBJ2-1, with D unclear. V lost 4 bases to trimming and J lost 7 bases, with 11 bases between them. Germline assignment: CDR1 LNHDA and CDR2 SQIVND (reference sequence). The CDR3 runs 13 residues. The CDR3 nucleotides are TGTGCCAGTAGTACTCTGTACGGTAATGAGCAGTTCTTC. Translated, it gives CASSTLYGNEQFF.

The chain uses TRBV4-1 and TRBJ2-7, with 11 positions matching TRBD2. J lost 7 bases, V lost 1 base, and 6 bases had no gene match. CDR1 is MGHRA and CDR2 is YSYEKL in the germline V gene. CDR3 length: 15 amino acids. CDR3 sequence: CASSQALAGVEEQYF. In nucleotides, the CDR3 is TGCGCCAGCAGCCAAGCACTAGCGGGGGTGGAAGAGCAGTACTTC.

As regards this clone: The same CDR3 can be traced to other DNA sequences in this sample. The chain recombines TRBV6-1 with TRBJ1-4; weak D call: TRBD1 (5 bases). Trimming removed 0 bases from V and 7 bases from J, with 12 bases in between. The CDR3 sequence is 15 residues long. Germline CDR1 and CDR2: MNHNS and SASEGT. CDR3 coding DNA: TGTGCCAGCAGTGAAGCGAGGGGCGGGGTTGAAAAACTGTTTTTT. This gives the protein CASSEARGGVEKLFF.

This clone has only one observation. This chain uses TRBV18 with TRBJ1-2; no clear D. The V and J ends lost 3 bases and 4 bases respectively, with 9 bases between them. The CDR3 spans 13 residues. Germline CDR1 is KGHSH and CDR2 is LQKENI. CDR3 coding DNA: TGTGCCAGCTCACCTTCTGCAGTCTATGGCTACACCTTC. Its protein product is CASSPSAVYGYTF.

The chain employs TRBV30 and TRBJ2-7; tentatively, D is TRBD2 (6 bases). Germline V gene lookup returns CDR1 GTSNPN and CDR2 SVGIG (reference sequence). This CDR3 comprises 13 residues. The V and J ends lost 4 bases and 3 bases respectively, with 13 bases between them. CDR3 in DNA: TGTGCCTGGAACTTCGGGGAGGACTACGAGCAGTACTTC. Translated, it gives CAWNFGEDYEQYF.

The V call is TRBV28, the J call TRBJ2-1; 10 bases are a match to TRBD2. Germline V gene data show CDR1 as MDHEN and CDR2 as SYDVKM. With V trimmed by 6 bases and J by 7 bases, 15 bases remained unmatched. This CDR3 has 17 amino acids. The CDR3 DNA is TGTGCCAGCAGCCCTTCCCCTGTAGCGGGGGGAGGTAATGAGCAGTTCTTC. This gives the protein CASSPSPVAGGGNEQFF.

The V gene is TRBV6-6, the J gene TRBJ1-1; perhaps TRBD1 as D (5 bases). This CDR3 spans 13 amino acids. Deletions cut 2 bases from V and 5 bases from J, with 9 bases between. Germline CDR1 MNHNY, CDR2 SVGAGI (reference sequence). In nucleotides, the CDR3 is TGTGCCAGCAGTTACGGGGGGGTAACTGAAGCTTTCTTT. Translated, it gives CASSYGGVTEAFF.

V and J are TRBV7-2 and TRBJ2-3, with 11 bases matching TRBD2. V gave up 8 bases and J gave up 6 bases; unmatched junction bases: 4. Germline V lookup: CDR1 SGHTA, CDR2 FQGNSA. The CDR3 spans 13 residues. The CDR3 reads CASEPSGGDTQYF. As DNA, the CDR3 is TGTGCCAGCGAGCCTAGCGGGGGGGATACGCAGTATTTT. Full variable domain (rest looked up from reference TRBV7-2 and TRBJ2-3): GAGVSQSPSNKVTEKGKDVELRCDPISGHTALYWYRQSLGQGLEFLIYFQGNSAPDKSGLPSDRFSAERTGGSVSTLTIQRTQQEDSAVYLCASEPSGGDTQYFGPGTRLTVL.

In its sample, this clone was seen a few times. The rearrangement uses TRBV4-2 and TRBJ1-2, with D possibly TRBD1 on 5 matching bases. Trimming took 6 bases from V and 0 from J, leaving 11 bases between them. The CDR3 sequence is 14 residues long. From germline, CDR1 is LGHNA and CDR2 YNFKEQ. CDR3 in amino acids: CASRKQGSNYGYTF. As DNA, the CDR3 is TGTGCCAGCAGAAAGCAGGGATCTAACTATGGCTACACCTTC.

The CDR3 reads CASSLSSGGVSYEQYF. The CDR3, as DNA: TGTGCCAGCAGCTTAAGTAGCGGGGGTGTATCCTACGAGCAGTACTTC. The V and J genes are TRBV7-2 and TRBJ2-7, with 9 nucleotides matching TRBD2. The V gene's germline CDR1 is SGHTA and CDR2 FQGNSA. V shed 2 bases, J shed 1 base, and the junction held 6 bases outside the gene matches. This CDR3 is 16 amino acids long. Full variable domain (outside the CDR3, taken from reference TRBV7-2 and TRBJ2-7): GAGVSQSPSNKVTEKGKDVELRCDPISGHTALYWYRQSLGQGLEFLIYFQGNSAPDKSGLPSDRFSAERTGGSVSTLTIQRTQQEDSAVYLCASSLSSGGVSYEQYFGPGTRLTVT.

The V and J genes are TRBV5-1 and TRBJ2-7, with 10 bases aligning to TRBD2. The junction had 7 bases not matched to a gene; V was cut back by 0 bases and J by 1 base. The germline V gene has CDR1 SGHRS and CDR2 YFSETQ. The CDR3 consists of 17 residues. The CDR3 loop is CASSLAKLAGRSYEQYF. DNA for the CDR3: TGCGCCAGCAGCTTGGCCAAACTAGCGGGGCGTTCCTACGAGCAGTACTTC.